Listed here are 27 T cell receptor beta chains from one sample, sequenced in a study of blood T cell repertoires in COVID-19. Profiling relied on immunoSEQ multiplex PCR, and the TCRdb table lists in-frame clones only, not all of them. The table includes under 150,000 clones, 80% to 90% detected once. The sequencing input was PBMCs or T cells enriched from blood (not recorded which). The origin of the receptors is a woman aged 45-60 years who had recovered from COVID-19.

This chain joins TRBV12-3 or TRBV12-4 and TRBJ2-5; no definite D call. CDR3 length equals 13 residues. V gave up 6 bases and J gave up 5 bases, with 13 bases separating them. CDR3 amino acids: CASSPGSWETQYF. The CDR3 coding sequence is TGTGCCAGCAGCCCCGGGTCTTGGGAGACCCAGTACTTC.

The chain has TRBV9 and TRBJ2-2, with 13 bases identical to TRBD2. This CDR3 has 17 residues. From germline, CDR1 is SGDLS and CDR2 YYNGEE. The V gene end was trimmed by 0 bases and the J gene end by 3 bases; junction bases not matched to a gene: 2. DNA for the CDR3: TGTGCCAGCAGCGTAGGACTAGCGGGGGGCCACACCGGGGAGCTGTTTTTT. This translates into CASSVGLAGGHTGELFF.

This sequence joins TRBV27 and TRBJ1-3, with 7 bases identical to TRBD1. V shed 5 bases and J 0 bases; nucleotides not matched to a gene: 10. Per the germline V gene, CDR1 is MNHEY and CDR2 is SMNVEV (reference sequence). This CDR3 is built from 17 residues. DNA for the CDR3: TGTGCCAGCAGTCAAAACAGGGGAGCATACTCTGGAAACACCATATATTTT. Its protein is CASSQNRGAYSGNTIYF.

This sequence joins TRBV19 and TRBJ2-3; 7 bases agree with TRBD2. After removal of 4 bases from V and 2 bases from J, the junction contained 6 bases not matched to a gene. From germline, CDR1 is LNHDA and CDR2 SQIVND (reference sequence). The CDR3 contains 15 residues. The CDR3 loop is CASSRGGGDTDTQYF. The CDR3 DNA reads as TGTGCCAGTAGTAGAGGCGGGGGAGACACAGATACGCAGTATTTT.

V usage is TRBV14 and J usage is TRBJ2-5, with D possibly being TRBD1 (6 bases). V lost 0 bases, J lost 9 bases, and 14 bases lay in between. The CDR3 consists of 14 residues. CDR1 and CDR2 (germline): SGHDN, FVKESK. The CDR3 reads CASSQDAWDMAQYF. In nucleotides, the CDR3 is TGTGCCAGCAGCCAAGACGCGTGGGACATGGCCCAGTACTTC.

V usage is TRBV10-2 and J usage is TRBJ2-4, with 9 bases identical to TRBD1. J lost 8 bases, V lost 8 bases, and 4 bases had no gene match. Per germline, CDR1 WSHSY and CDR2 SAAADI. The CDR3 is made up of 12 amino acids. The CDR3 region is CASGRDRDIQYF. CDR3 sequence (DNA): TGCGCCAGCGGCCGGGACAGGGACATTCAGTACTTC.

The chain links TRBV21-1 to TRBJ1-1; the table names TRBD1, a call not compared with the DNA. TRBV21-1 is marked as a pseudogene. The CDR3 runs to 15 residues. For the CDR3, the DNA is TGTGCCAGCAGCGGTTTAGACAGGAGAGACACTGAAGCTTTCTTT. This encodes CASSGLDRRDTEAFF.

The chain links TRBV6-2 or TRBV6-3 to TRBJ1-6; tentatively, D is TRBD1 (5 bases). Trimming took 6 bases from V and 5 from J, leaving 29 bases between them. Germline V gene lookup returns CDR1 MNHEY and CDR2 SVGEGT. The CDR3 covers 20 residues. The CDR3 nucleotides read TGTGCCAGCAGCAGTCCCCGGTCGGGACTCAACAAAGCAAATAATTCACCCCTCCACTTT. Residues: CASSSPRSGLNKANNSPLHF.

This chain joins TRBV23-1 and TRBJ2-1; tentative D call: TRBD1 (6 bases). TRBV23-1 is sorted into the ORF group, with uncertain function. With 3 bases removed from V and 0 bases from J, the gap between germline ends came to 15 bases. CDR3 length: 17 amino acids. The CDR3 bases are TGCGCCAGCAGTCAGACTGGACAGTCAAGCTCCTACAATGAGCAGTTCTTC. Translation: CASSQTGQSSSYNEQFF.

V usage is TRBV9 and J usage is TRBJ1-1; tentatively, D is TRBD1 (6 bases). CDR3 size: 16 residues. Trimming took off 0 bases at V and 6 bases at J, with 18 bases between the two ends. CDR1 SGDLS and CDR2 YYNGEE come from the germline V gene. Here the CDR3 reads CASSVGQGQGFAEAFF. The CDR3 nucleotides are TGTGCCAGCAGCGTAGGTCAAGGTCAGGGGTTCGCTGAAGCTTTCTTT.

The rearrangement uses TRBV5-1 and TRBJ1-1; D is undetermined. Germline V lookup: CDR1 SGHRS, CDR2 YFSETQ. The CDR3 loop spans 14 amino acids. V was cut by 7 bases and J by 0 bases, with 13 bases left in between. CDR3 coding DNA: TGCGCCAGCGCAATGGGCAACCTGAACACTGAAGCTTTCTTT. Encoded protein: CASAMGNLNTEAFF.

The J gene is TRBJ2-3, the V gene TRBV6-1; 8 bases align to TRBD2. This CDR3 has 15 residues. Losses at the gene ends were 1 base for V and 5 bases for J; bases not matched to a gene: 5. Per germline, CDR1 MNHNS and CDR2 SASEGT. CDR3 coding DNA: TGTGCCAGCAGTGAAGTGGGGACTAGGGGAGATACGCAGTATTTT. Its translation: CASSEVGTRGDTQYF.

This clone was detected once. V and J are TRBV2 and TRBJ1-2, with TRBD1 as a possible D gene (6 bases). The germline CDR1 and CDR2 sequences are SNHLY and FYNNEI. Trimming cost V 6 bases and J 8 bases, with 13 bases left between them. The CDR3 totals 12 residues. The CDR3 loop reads CASSQTGQGYTF. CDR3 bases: TGTGCCAGCAGCCAGACAGGACAGGGCTACACCTTC.

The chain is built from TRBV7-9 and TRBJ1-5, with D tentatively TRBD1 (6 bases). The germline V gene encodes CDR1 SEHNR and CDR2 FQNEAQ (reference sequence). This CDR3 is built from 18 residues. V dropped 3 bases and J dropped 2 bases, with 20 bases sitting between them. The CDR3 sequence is CASSFFMGTREGNQPQHF. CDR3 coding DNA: TGTGCCAGCAGCTTTTTTATGGGGACAAGGGAAGGCAATCAGCCCCAGCATTTT.

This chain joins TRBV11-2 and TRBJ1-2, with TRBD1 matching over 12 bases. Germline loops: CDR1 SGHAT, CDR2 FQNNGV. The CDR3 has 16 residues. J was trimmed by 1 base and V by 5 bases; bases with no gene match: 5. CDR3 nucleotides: TGTGCCAGCAGCCCGGGACAGGGGGCGTTTAACTATGGCTACACCTTC. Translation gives CASSPGQGAFNYGYTF.

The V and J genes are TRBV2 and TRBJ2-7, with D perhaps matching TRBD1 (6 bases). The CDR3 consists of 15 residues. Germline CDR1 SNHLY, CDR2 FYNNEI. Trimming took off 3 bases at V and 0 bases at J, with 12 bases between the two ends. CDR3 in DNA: TGTGCCAGCAGTGAGCCCAGGGGAAGCTCCTACGAGCAGTACTTC. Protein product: CASSEPRGSSYEQYF.

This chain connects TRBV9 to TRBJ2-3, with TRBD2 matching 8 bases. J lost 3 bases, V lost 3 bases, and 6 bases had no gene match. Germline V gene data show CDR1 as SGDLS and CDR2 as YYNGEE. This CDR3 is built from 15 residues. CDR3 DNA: TGTGCCAGCAGCGCCGGACTAGCTTGGACAGATACGCAGTATTTT. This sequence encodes CASSAGLAWTDTQYF.

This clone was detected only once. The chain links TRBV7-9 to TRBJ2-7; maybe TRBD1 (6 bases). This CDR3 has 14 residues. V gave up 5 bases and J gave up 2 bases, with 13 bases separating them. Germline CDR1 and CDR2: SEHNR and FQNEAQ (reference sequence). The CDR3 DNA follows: TGTGCCAGCAGCCTAATGACAGGAGCCTACGAGCAGTACTTC. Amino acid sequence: CASSLMTGAYEQYF.

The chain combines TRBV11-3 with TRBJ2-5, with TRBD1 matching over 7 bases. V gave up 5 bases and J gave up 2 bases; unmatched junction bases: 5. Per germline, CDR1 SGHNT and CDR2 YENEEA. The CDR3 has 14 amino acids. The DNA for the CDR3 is TGTGCCAGCAGCCCCGGGACAGCACAAGAGACCCAGTACTTC. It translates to CASSPGTAQETQYF.

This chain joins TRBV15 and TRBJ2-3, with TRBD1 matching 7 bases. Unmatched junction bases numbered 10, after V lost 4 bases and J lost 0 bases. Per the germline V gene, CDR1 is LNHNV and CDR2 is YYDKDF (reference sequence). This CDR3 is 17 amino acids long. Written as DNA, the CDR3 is TGTGCCACCAGCAAGGACAGGCGATTTCGAAGCACAGATACGCAGTATTTT. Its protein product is CATSKDRRFRSTDTQYF.

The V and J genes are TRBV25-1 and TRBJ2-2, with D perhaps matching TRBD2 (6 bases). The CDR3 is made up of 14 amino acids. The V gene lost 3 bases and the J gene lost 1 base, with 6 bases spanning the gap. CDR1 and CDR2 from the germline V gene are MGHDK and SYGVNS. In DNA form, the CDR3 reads TGTGCCAGCAGTGACGGGGGGAACACCGGGGAGCTGTTTTTT. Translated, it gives CASSDGGNTGELFF.

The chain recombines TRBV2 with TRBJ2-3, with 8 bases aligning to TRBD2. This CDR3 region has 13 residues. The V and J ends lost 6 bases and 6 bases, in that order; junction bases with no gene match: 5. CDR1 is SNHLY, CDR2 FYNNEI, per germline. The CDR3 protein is CASRVAGWDTQYF. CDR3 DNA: TGTGCCAGCAGGGTAGCGGGGTGGGATACGCAGTATTTT.

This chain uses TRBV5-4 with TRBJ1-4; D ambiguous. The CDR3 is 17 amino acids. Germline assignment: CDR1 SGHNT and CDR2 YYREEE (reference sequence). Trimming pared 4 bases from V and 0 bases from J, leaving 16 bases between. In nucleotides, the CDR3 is TGTGCCAGCAGCCCGTACGAGGTACCAGCAACTAATGAAAAACTGTTTTTT. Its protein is CASSPYEVPATNEKLFF.

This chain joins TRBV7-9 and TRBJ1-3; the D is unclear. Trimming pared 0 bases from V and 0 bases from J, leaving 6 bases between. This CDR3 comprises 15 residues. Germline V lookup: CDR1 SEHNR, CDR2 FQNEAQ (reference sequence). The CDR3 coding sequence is TGTGCCAGCAGCTTAGCGGGCAACTCTGGAAACACCATATATTTT. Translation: CASSLAGNSGNTIYF.

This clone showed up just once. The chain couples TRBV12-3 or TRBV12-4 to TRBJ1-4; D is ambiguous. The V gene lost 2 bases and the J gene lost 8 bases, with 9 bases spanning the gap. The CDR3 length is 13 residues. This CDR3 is CASSLQSPEKLFF. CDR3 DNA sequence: TGTGCCAGCAGTTTACAGTCCCCAGAAAAACTGTTTTTT.

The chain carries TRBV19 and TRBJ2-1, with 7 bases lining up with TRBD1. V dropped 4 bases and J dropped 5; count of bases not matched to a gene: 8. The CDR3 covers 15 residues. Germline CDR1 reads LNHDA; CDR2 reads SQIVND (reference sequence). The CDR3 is CASSTTGTVDNEQFF. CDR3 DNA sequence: TGTGCCAGTAGTACAACCGGGACAGTGGACAATGAGCAGTTCTTC.

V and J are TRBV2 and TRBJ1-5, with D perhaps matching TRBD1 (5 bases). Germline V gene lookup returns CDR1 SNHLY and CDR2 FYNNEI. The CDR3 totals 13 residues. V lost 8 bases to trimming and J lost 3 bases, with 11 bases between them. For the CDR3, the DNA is TGTGCCAGCGCCGGGGGAAACAATCAGCCCCAGCATTTT. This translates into CASAGGNNQPQHF.